The T cell receptor beta chain described here comes from a study of CD4 and CD8 cells across lung adenocarcinoma regions. This clonotype was seen a few times. Localized lung adenocarcinoma, a non-small cell lung cancer, affected the donors. V was clipped by 6 bases and J by 10 bases; unmatched bases: 9. The CDR3 has 14 amino acids. CDR1 is MGHDK and CDR2 is SYGVNS in the germline V gene. MiXCR was run by TCRdb on the PCR reads, yielding one entry per CDR3 protein. The table includes 13,000 or so distinct CDR3 sequences, roughly 56% detected once. The material sequenced was CD8+ T cells from the margin of a lung tumor. The clonotype comes from a female donor with lung adenocarcinoma. The CD4 and CD8 labels of this study may be unreliable. This chain connects TRBV25-1 to TRBJ2-1; TRBD2 agrees at 10 bases. This CDR3 reads CASRNLAGVGEQFF. CDR3 sequence (DNA): TGTGCCAGCAGAAACCTAGCGGGAGTGGGGGAGCAGTTCTTC.